These 13 T cell receptor beta chains came from one sample sequenced in a study of blood T cell repertoires in COVID-19. Repertoires were generated with immunoSEQ multiplex PCR, while TCRdb's copy carries only in-frame clones and drops some. This sample yields approximately 170,000 clones, of which about 85% are seen a single time; 5.5% to 8% belongs to the top ten. Specimen: peripheral blood. Source of these receptors: an older man with COVID-19, enrolled during active disease.

The chain employs TRBV18 and TRBJ2-1; 11 bases map to TRBD1. Germline values: CDR1 KGHSH, CDR2 LQKENI. The CDR3 totals 15 residues. The V gene end was trimmed by 4 bases and the J gene end by 2 bases; junction bases not matched to a gene: 1. The CDR3 bases are TGTGCCAGCTCACGGGGACAGGGGGCCTACAATGAGCAGTTCTTC. Protein: CASSRGQGAYNEQFF.

The V and J genes are TRBV6-5 and TRBJ1-2; the D is unclear. The CDR3 extends over 13 amino acids. Germline lookup yields CDR1 MNHEY and CDR2 SVGAGI. Trimming took off 8 bases at V and 4 bases at J, with 14 bases between the two ends. This CDR3 reads CASSREYGYGYTF. CDR3 in DNA: TGTGCCAGCTCCCGGGAGTACGGCTATGGCTACACCTTC.

The chain is built from TRBV29-1 and TRBJ1-2, with TRBD1 matching over 9 bases. The junction had 10 bases not matched to a gene; V was cut back by 7 bases and J by 4 bases. CDR1 and CDR2 (germline): SQVTM, ANQGSEA. CDR3 length equals 14 residues. The CDR3 DNA follows: TGCAGCGGCTTAACTACAGGGGGCGCCTATGGCTACACCTTC. Protein: CSGLTTGGAYGYTF.

V and J are TRBV9 and TRBJ1-2; 9 positions agree with TRBD1. Germline loops: CDR1 SGDLS, CDR2 YYNGEE. J lost 6 bases, V lost 3 bases, and 12 bases had no gene match. This CDR3 is built from 16 residues. The CDR3 bases are TGTGCCAGCAGCGGTTACCGGGACAGGGACGCGGATGGCTACACCTTC. It yields the protein CASSGYRDRDADGYTF.

This clone has a handful of counts. The chain links TRBV2 to TRBJ1-2; TRBD1 aligns across 7 bases. CDR3 length: 18 amino acids. With 6 bases clipped from V and 1 base from J, the junction kept 17 bases outside the gene matches. CDR1 SNHLY and CDR2 FYNNEI come from the germline V gene. The CDR3 loop reads CASRTMGTYRGGNYGYTF. In DNA, the CDR3 is TGTGCCAGCAGGACGATGGGGACGTACAGGGGAGGTAACTATGGCTACACCTTC. The full variable domain, rest sourced from reference TRBV2 and TRBJ1-2, is EPEVTQTPSHQVTQMGQEVILRCVPISNHLYFYWYRQILGQKVEFLVSFYNNEISEKSEIFDDQFSVERPDGSNFTLKIRSTKLEDSAMYFCASRTMGTYRGGNYGYTFGSGTRLTVV.

The chain couples TRBV19 to TRBJ2-2, with TRBD2 matching 7 bases. The trim removed 2 bases at V and 6 bases at J, leaving 0 bases unmatched. There are 13 residues in the CDR3. Germline V CDR1 and CDR2: LNHDA, SQIVND (reference sequence). CDR3 in DNA: TGTGCCAGTAGTATAAGCGGGGCCGGGGAGCTGTTTTTT. This encodes CASSISGAGELFF.

The sample holds one count of this clone. The chain has TRBV27 and TRBJ1-1, with 9 bases matching TRBD1. J was trimmed by 0 bases and V by 5 bases; bases with no gene match: 10. Germline V CDR1 and CDR2: MNHEY, SMNVEV (reference sequence). The CDR3 has 17 residues. The CDR3 sequence is CASSPQGARILNTEAFF. DNA for the CDR3: TGTGCCAGCAGTCCACAGGGGGCGAGAATTCTGAACACTGAAGCTTTCTTT.

The chain joins TRBV5-1 to TRBJ2-5; 7 bases are shared with TRBD2. Trimming cost V 3 bases and J 4 bases; bases outside gene matches: 6. Germline values: CDR1 SGHRS, CDR2 YFSETQ. This CDR3 region has 14 residues. This CDR3 reads CASSSGGVPETQYF. Written as DNA, the CDR3 is TGCGCCAGCAGCTCGGGGGGAGTCCCAGAGACCCAGTACTTC.

The rearrangement joins TRBV9 to TRBJ1-4, with 8 nucleotides matching TRBD1. CDR1 and CDR2 (germline): SGDLS, YYNGEE. The CDR3 extends over 15 amino acids. The junction had 5 bases not matched to a gene; V was cut back by 1 base and J by 6 bases. The chain's CDR3 is CASSVSGGGDEKLFF. The CDR3 nucleotides are TGTGCCAGCAGCGTATCAGGGGGCGGGGATGAAAAACTGTTTTTT.

The V gene is TRBV7-2, the J gene TRBJ1-2; D not certain. CDR3 size: 15 residues. V was trimmed by 5 bases and J by 8 bases, leaving 21 bases between them. CDR1 and CDR2 (germline): SGHTA, FQGNSA. DNA for the CDR3: TGTGCCAGCAGCCTCAGCCTAGATGTGCTTCGGGGCTACACCTTC. Its translation is CASSLSLDVLRGYTF. Supplemented by reference TRBV7-2 and TRBJ1-2, the full variable domain reads GAGVSQSPSNKVTEKGKDVELRCDPISGHTALYWYRQSLGQGLEFLIYFQGNSAPDKSGLPSDRFSAERTGGSVSTLTIQRTQQEDSAVYLCASSLSLDVLRGYTFGSGTRLTVV.

The chain recombines TRBV11-3 with TRBJ1-1, with 8 positions matching TRBD1. V was pared by 5 bases and J by 2 bases, with 7 bases of the junction left unmatched. This CDR3 has 15 residues. Germline values: CDR1 SGHNT, CDR2 YENEEA. In nucleotides, the CDR3 is TGTGCCAGCAGCAGAACAGGGGGAATAAACACTGAAGCTTTCTTT. Amino acids: CASSRTGGINTEAFF.

The chain combines TRBV9 with TRBJ2-3; D is unclear. CDR1 SGDLS and CDR2 YYNGEE come from the germline V gene. CDR3 length: 14 residues. Trimming removed 0 bases from V and 1 base from J, with 6 bases in between. The CDR3 DNA follows: TGTGCCAGCAGCGTAGAGATAGGCACAGATACGCAGTATTTT. It encodes CASSVEIGTDTQYF.

J is TRBJ2-5 and V is TRBV2; no clear D. Trimming removed 5 bases at V and 4 bases at J, with 14 bases between. This CDR3 has 14 residues. CDR1 is SNHLY, CDR2 FYNNEI, per germline. CDR3 loop: CASSLLRAGETQYF. DNA for the CDR3: TGTGCCAGCAGTCTCCTACGAGCTGGAGAGACCCAGTACTTC.